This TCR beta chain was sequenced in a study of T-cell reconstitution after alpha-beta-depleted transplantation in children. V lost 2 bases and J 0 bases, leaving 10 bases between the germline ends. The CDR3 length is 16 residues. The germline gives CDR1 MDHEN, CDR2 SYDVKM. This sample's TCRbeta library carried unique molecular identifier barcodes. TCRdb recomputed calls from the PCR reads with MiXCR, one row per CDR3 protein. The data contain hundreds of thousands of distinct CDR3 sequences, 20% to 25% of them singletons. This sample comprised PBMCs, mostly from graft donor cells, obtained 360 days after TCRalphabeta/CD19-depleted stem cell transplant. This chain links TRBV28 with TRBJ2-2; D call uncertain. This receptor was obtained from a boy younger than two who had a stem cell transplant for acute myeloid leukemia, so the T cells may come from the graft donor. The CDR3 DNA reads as TGTGCCAGCAGTTTAGAGACCCCAGCGAACACCGGGGAGCTGTTTTTT. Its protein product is CASSLETPANTGELFF.